These 12 T cell receptor beta chains were all obtained from the same sample, sequenced in a study of read filtering for tumor transcriptome and immune sequencing. From 350 to 500 ng of RNA, a library with molecular barcoded alpha/delta and beta/gamma adaptors was made. Using its own MiXCR run on the reads, TCRdb lists one record per CDR3 protein. The sample yields approximately 90,000 distinct CDR3 sequences, 9% to 15% seen once. The sample taken for sequencing was a population of CD138-negative cells sorted from bone marrow. The receptor set was obtained from a donor over 35 with multiple myeloma.

This clonotype was recorded many times. This rearrangement joins TRBV27 to TRBJ2-2; tentatively, D is TRBD2 (6 bases). Germline assignment: CDR1 MNHEY and CDR2 SMNVEV (reference sequence). With 4 bases removed from V and 0 bases from J, the gap between germline ends came to 12 bases. The CDR3 extends over 16 amino acids. CDR3 amino acids: CASSSQAGPNTGELFF. DNA for the CDR3: TGTGCCAGCAGTTCCCAAGCGGGTCCGAACACCGGGGAGCTGTTTTTT.

In its sample, this clonotype was seen many times. The V and J genes are TRBV6-2 or TRBV6-3 and TRBJ2-3; 7 bases are shared with TRBD1. Trimming removed 5 bases from V and 4 bases from J; junction bases left unmatched: 3. The germline gives CDR1 MNHEY, CDR2 SVGEGT. The CDR3 is 13 amino acids. Here the CDR3 DNA reads TGTGCCAGCAGTAGACAGGGCTCAGATACGCAGTATTTT. Translated, it gives CASSRQGSDTQYF.

This clonotype appeared many times. This chain links TRBV7-9 with TRBJ1-5; D is ambiguous. The germline V gene has CDR1 SEHNR and CDR2 FQNEAQ (reference sequence). The CDR3 is made up of 14 amino acids. V shed 1 base and J shed 5 bases, with 9 bases lying between them. Written as DNA, the CDR3 is TGTGCCAGCAGCTTAGGAGGGATCGATCAGCCCCAGCATTTT. This translates into CASSLGGIDQPQHF.

Ten or more counts support this clonotype. CDR3 sequence (DNA): TGTGCCAGCAGCCGCGGGTTGTCCAATGAGCAGTTCTTC. Its protein is CASSRGLSNEQFF. This chain uses TRBV6-5 with TRBJ2-1; maybe TRBD2 (5 bases). V dropped 6 bases and J dropped 6 bases, with 12 bases sitting between them. This CDR3 has 13 residues. Germline V gene data show CDR1 as MNHEY and CDR2 as SVGAGI.

This clonotype was counted many times. The V gene is TRBV25-1, the J gene TRBJ2-4; TRBD1 matches 12 bases. CDR1 is MGHDK and CDR2 is SYGVNS in the germline V gene. The CDR3 consists of 19 residues. V dropped 4 bases and J dropped 3; count of bases not matched to a gene: 13. The CDR3 sequence is CASSGRDRGQGEGKNIQYF. In DNA, the CDR3 is TGTGCCAGCAGTGGCCGGGACAGGGGGCAGGGTGAGGGCAAAAACATTCAGTACTTC.

This clonotype came up a few times. A single base separates this from a much larger clone, so it may be a read error. This chain uses TRBV20-1 with TRBJ2-7; 8 bases are a match to TRBD1. The V segment lost 7 bases and the J segment 0 bases; nucleotides outside the gene matches: 11. CDR1 DFQATT and CDR2 SNEGSKA come from the germline V gene (reference sequence). This CDR3 has 15 residues. The CDR3 here is CSVSGTGWSSYEQYF. The CDR3 bases are TGCAGTGTTTCCGGGACAGGCTGGAGCTCCTACGAGCAGTACTTC.

This clonotype was seen repeatedly, ten times or more. The chain employs TRBV3-1 and TRBJ2-1; 7 bases fit TRBD2. This CDR3 has 15 residues. Germline values: CDR1 LGHDT, CDR2 YNNKEL (reference sequence). Trimming took 0 bases from V and 5 from J; bases not matched to a gene: 4. Written as DNA, the CDR3 is TGTGCCAGCAGCCAAGATACAGCGGGAAACAATGAGCAGTTCTTC. It encodes CASSQDTAGNNEQFF.

This clonotype has a handful of counts. J is TRBJ1-2 and V is TRBV20-1; no reliable D call. The CDR3 contains 13 residues. Germline values: CDR1 DFQATT, CDR2 SNEGSKA (reference sequence). Deletions cut 5 bases from V and 3 bases from J, with 13 bases between. The CDR3 nucleotides are TGCAGTGCTCCAGGAAACAACGACTATGGCTACACCTTC. The encoded protein is CSAPGNNDYGYTF.

This chain uses TRBV5-1 with TRBJ2-7, with 7 bases aligning to TRBD1. The CDR3 consists of 13 residues. The ends lost 3 bases at V and 6 bases at J; junction bases unmatched: 6. Germline loops: CDR1 SGHRS, CDR2 YFSETQ. As DNA, the CDR3 is TGCGCCAGCAGCTCTTCAGGGGGAGCCGAGCAGTACTTC. It translates to CASSSSGGAEQYF.

This clonotype was observed at least ten times. The chain combines TRBV24-1 with TRBJ2-1; D is unresolved. Trimming removed 5 bases from V and 2 bases from J, with 12 bases in between. CDR3 length: 15 residues. Germline loops: CDR1 KGHDR, CDR2 SFDVKD. This CDR3 is CATSAVGKTYNEQFF. The CDR3, as DNA: TGTGCCACCAGTGCTGTAGGAAAAACCTACAATGAGCAGTTCTTC.

At least ten counts were recorded for this clonotype. The germline gene is not matched at one end of the junction; a read error may be the cause. The gene calls are TRBV10-3 and TRBJ2-3; TRBD1 might be the D (5 bases). The CDR3 is 13 amino acids. Germline V gene data show CDR1 as ENHRY and CDR2 as SYGVKD. The CDR3 DNA sequence: TGTGCCATCGGGGCGCCGTCCACAGATACGCAGTGTTTT. This gives the protein CAIGAPSTDTQCF.

Worth noting for this clonotype: The CDR3 does not end in the conserved phenylalanine or tryptophan, so this is likely a read error. The V gene is TRBV15, the J gene TRBJ2-7; 7 bases map to TRBD2. CDR3 length: 14 amino acids. Per the germline V gene, CDR1 is LNHNV and CDR2 is YYDKDF (reference sequence). As DNA, the CDR3 is TGTGCCACCGGCAGGGACTATTCGGGCTACGAGCAGTACTCC. Translating gives CATGRDYSGYEQYS.